This T cell receptor (beta chain) is drawn from a study of T-cell memory formation after mild COVID-19. Study as a whole: Largely, the TCR clusters proved donor specific.

Germline-derived CDR1 and CDR2 are SEHNR and FQNEAQ (reference sequence). This CDR3 comprises 17 residues. The V and J ends lost 5 bases and 2 bases respectively, with 19 bases between them. Using its own MiXCR run on the 5' RACE reads, TCRdb lists one record per CDR3 protein. This table has about 430,000 distinct CDR3 sequences, roughly 26% appearing once. This clonotype was found a few times. The rearrangement joins TRBV7-9 to TRBJ1-5, with D unresolved. The TCR sequence derives from an adult woman who had mild COVID-19 (a few samples of this study predate the infection). Cell type and time point are not known. Sequences were obtained from PBMCs or a T cell subset sorted from them (not recorded which). Here the CDR3 DNA reads TGTGCCAGCAGCCTCAGCACGGGGTTCGTAGGCAATCAGCCCCAGCATTTT. Amino acid sequence: CASSLSTGFVGNQPQHF. The full variable domain, rest sourced from reference TRBV7-9 and TRBJ1-5, is DTGVSQNPRHKITKRGQNVTFRCDPISEHNRLYWYRQTLGQGPEFLTYFQNEAQLEKSRLLSDRFSAERPKGSFSTLEIQRTEQGDSAMYLCASSLSTGFVGNQPQHFGDGTRLSIL.